This TCR beta chain stems from a study of blood T cell dynamics during melanoma immunotherapy. Time point defined: pre-treatment baseline. Profiled with immunoSEQ multiplex PCR; TCRdb holds only in-frame clones, not every one. Among 15,000 to 20,000 clones listed, approximately 90% were seen once. The ends were cut back, 1 base at V and 3 bases at J, with 9 bases in the middle. Germline V CDR1 and CDR2: LGHNA, YSLEER. The CDR3 covers 15 residues. The TCR originated in a human donor with melanoma. The sequenced sample was blood, obtained from a patient treated with checkpoint blockade. The V call is TRBV4-3, the J call TRBJ2-2; the D is unclear. The CDR3 region has the DNA TGCGCCAGCAGCCAAGGTCAACAGCACACCGGGGAGCTGTTTTTT. It yields the protein CASSQGQQHTGELFF.